This TCR beta chain emerged from a study of OX40 agonist ivuxolimab in advanced cancers. This CDR3 has 15 amino acids. CDR1 is SEHNR and CDR2 is FQNEAQ in the germline V gene (reference sequence). V shed 7 bases and J 4 bases; nucleotides not matched to a gene: 8. Generated by immunoSEQ multiplex PCR, the TCRdb table keeps only in-frame clones and is missing some. This repertoire shows more than 50,000 clones, 70% to 90% found once; its top ten account for 1.5% to 2%. Researchers took blood at baseline, on cycle 4 day 1, and on cycle 7 day 1. This chain connects TRBV7-9 to TRBJ1-5; 9 bases line up with TRBD1. This TCR derives from an adult with an advanced solid tumor such as melanoma, head and neck, liver or kidney cancer. The specimen was CD4+ or CD8+ T cells sorted from blood, collected in a trial of the OX40 agonist ivuxolimab. In nucleotides, the CDR3 is TGTGCCAGCACCACCGGGACAGGGCCTAATCAGCCCCAGCATTTT. This encodes CASTTGTGPNQPQHF.